A single sample is the source of the 19 T cell receptor beta chains below, sequenced in a study of blood T cell repertoires in COVID-19. Profiled with immunoSEQ multiplex PCR; TCRdb holds only in-frame clones, not every one. This sample has just over 70,000 clones, with around nine tenths found just once. Sequences were obtained from peripheral blood. These receptors all come from a human donor in a cohort sampled during active COVID-19.

V usage is TRBV15 and J usage is TRBJ2-7; 7 nucleotides agree with TRBD2. J gave up 0 bases and V 2 bases, and 7 bases lay outside the gene matches. Per the germline V gene, CDR1 is LNHNV and CDR2 is YYDKDF (reference sequence). This CDR3 is 16 amino acids long. CDR3 nucleotides: TGTGCCACCAGCAGACCCTTCGGGAGGAGCTCCTACGAGCAGTACTTC. Amino acid sequence: CATSRPFGRSSYEQYF.

The sample holds one count of this clone. V usage is TRBV3-1 (or the pseudogene TRBV3-2) and J usage is TRBJ2-7, with D perhaps matching TRBD1 (5 bases). Germline CDR1 and CDR2: LGHDT and YNNKEL (reference sequence). This CDR3 region has 18 residues. With 2 bases removed from V and 2 bases from J, the gap between germline ends came to 22 bases. The CDR3 here is CASSQTLSKGQGTYEQYF. Here the CDR3 DNA reads TGTGCCAGCAGCCAAACCCTCTCGAAGGGCCAGGGCACCTACGAGCAGTACTTC.

The chain's CDR3 is CASSYSAYTEAFF. The CDR3 DNA follows: TGTGCCAGCAGTTACTCGGCTTACACTGAAGCTTTCTTT. V gene TRBV6-2 or TRBV6-3 combines with J gene TRBJ1-1; D ambiguous. CDR3 length equals 13 residues. Germline assignment: CDR1 MNHEY and CDR2 SVGEGT. V was cut by 0 bases and J by 3 bases, with 5 bases left in between.

The V call is TRBV2, the J call TRBJ1-5; 7 bases align to TRBD1. Germline loops: CDR1 SNHLY, CDR2 FYNNEI. The CDR3 totals 14 residues. J gave up 0 bases and V 7 bases, and 3 bases lay outside the gene matches. CDR3 coding DNA: TGTGCCAGCAACGGACAGGCTAGCAATCAGCCCCAGCATTTT. This encodes CASNGQASNQPQHF.

A word on this clone: Other DNA sequences within the sample encode an identical CDR3. The chain recombines TRBV4-3 with TRBJ1-6; D not resolved. This CDR3 contains 18 residues. The germline gives CDR1 LGHNA, CDR2 YSLEER. The ends were cut back, 0 bases at V and 0 bases at J, with 12 bases in the middle. The CDR3 region is CASSQDPPLSSYNSPLHF. CDR3 nucleotides: TGCGCCAGCAGCCAAGATCCCCCCCTCAGCTCCTATAATTCACCCCTCCACTTT.

The gene calls are TRBV2 and TRBJ1-2; TRBD1 matches 8 bases. Germline V gene lookup returns CDR1 SNHLY and CDR2 FYNNEI. V was pared by 9 bases and J by 11 bases, with 8 bases of the junction left unmatched. The CDR3 has 11 residues. The CDR3 is CASTDRDKYTF. The CDR3 bases are TGTGCCAGTACGGACAGGGATAAATACACCTTC.

This clone is a singleton in its sample. The rearrangement links TRBV7-2 to TRBJ2-7; TRBD1 agrees at 7 bases. The V gene end was trimmed by 6 bases and the J gene end by 4 bases; junction bases not matched to a gene: 9. The CDR3 contains 14 residues. The germline V gene encodes CDR1 SGHTA and CDR2 FQGNSA. DNA for the CDR3: TGTGCCAGCAGAGGGGGACAGCCTTATTACGAGCAGTACTTC. Amino acid sequence: CASRGGQPYYEQYF.

V usage is TRBV6-2 or TRBV6-3 and J usage is TRBJ2-7; 7 bases match TRBD1. The CDR3 totals 18 residues. The V gene's germline CDR1 is MNHEY and CDR2 SVGEGT. V shed 0 bases, J shed 3 bases, and the junction held 14 bases outside the gene matches. The CDR3 bases are TGTGCCAGCAGTTACTCGAAAGTCTCCGGGGACAGCTACTACGAGCAGTACTTC. Protein: CASSYSKVSGDSYYEQYF.

The gene calls are TRBV12-3 or TRBV12-4 and TRBJ1-2; 7 bases are shared with TRBD1. V trimming: 6 bases; J trimming: 8 bases; junction bases outside the gene matches: 6. The CDR3 is 12 residues long. CDR3 residues: CASRTGTQGYTF. Written as DNA, the CDR3 is TGTGCCAGCAGGACAGGGACGCAGGGCTACACCTTC.

The rearrangement links TRBV11-2 to TRBJ1-1; D might be TRBD1 (5 bases). The germline V gene encodes CDR1 SGHAT and CDR2 FQNNGV. V gave up 4 bases and J gave up 3 bases, with 18 bases separating them. The CDR3 contains 16 residues. The CDR3 DNA sequence: TGTGCCAGCAGCTCCCTAAACAGGCCCCCACACACTGAAGCTTTCTTT. It specifies CASSSLNRPPHTEAFF.

The genes are TRBV5-1 and TRBJ2-7, with 7 bases that match TRBD1. The CDR3 sequence is 13 residues long. CDR1 SGHRS and CDR2 YFSETQ come from the germline V gene. The V and J ends lost 5 bases and 3 bases, in that order; junction bases with no gene match: 5. CDR3 residues: CASSLWTGYEQYF. The DNA for the CDR3 is TGCGCCAGCAGTCTCTGGACAGGCTACGAGCAGTACTTC.

CDR3 sequence reads: CASTWTSGGYEQYF. In DNA form, the CDR3 reads TGTGCCAGCACCTGGACTAGCGGGGGCTACGAGCAGTACTTC. The rearrangement joins TRBV27 to TRBJ2-7; 13 positions match TRBD2. J was trimmed by 3 bases and V by 7 bases; bases with no gene match: 3. The CDR3 has 14 amino acids. Germline V lookup: CDR1 MNHEY, CDR2 SMNVEV (reference sequence).

The chain couples TRBV2 to TRBJ1-3; 10 positions match TRBD1. Per germline, CDR1 SNHLY and CDR2 FYNNEI. CDR3 length: 15 residues. V was clipped by 7 bases and J by 3 bases; unmatched bases: 6. The CDR3 DNA reads TGTGCCAGCAATGGGGACAGGGGAAGTGGAAACACCATATATTTT. Translation gives CASNGDRGSGNTIYF.

The V gene is TRBV7-8, the J gene TRBJ1-1; 10 bases match TRBD1. Germline V gene sequence: CDR1 SGHVS, CDR2 FQNEAQ. V trimming: 5 bases; J trimming: 5 bases; junction bases outside the gene matches: 8. This CDR3 spans 15 amino acids. CDR3 loop: CASSSQTGGETEAFF. The CDR3 region has the DNA TGTGCCAGCAGCAGCCAGACAGGGGGCGAGACTGAAGCTTTCTTT.

The chain joins TRBV6-4 to TRBJ1-1; D is unresolved. V shed 5 bases and J shed 1 base, with 8 bases lying between them. In germline, CDR1 is MRHNA, CDR2 SNTAGT. CDR3 size: 13 residues. CDR3 loop: CASSSTKNTEAFF. As DNA, the CDR3 is TGTGCCAGCAGTTCTACGAAGAACACTGAAGCTTTCTTT.

The chain carries TRBV29-1 and TRBJ1-2; 8 nucleotides align to TRBD1. The germline CDR1 and CDR2 sequences are SQVTM and ANQGSEA. V lost 2 bases to trimming and J lost 4 bases; unmatched junction nucleotides: 0. The CDR3 sequence is 12 residues long. This CDR3 reads CSVEQGAYGYTF. CDR3 bases: TGCAGCGTTGAACAGGGGGCCTATGGCTACACCTTC.

The genes are TRBV2 and TRBJ2-6; TRBD1 is a possible D gene (7 bases). The V end lost 10 bases, the J end lost 0 bases, and 25 bases lay between the germline ends. Germline V gene lookup returns CDR1 SNHLY and CDR2 FYNNEI. The CDR3 is 19 residues long. Here the CDR3 reads CAMNGGTETGDSGANVLTF. DNA of the CDR3: TGTGCCATGAACGGAGGGACAGAGACAGGAGACTCTGGGGCCAACGTCCTGACTTTC.

V is TRBV18 and J is TRBJ1-2; 8 bases align to TRBD1. This CDR3 is 13 amino acids long. The V segment lost 3 bases and the J segment 6 bases; nucleotides outside the gene matches: 3. The germline gives CDR1 KGHSH, CDR2 LQKENI. The CDR3 is CASSPPGGNGYTF. In DNA, the CDR3 is TGTGCCAGCTCACCCCCAGGGGGCAATGGCTACACCTTC.

This clone appeared a single time. The chain combines TRBV29-1 with TRBJ1-3; TRBD1 matches at 9 bases. The CDR3 runs to 17 residues. J lost 2 bases, V lost 6 bases, and 14 bases had no gene match. Germline V gives CDR1 SQVTM, CDR2 ANQGSEA. CDR3 nucleotide sequence: TGCAGCGTCGCAAAACAGGGGGCCCGGGCGGCTGGAAACACCATATATTTT. Its protein is CSVAKQGARAAGNTIYF.